One and the same sample provided the 32 T cell receptor beta chains below, sequenced in a study of cytomegalovirus exposure and HLA in healthy donors. The primer mix had 60 Vbeta and 13 Jbeta primers. Sequenced by immunoSEQ multiplex PCR; TCRdb stores in-frame clones only, minus some. Found here are roughly 78,000 clones, approximately 70% of them singletons; the top ten hold about 20%. Sequencing was done on a sample of PBMCs. Receptor source: a man between 40 and 49 years old in good health and CMV-seropositive.

The V and J genes are TRBV9 and TRBJ2-5, with 8 bases that match TRBD1. The germline CDR1 and CDR2 sequences are SGDLS and YYNGEE. The V segment lost 3 bases and the J segment 4 bases; nucleotides outside the gene matches: 5. This CDR3 comprises 14 residues. CDR3 sequence (DNA): TGTGCCAGCAGCGCCACTACAGGGGGAGAGACCCAGTACTTC. Protein sequence: CASSATTGGETQYF.

This clone was found a few times. The chain carries TRBV9 and TRBJ1-1; D remains ambiguous. Trimming removed 4 bases from V and 6 bases from J, with 16 bases in between. Germline-derived CDR1 and CDR2 are SGDLS and YYNGEE. This CDR3 comprises 14 residues. This CDR3 reads CASSPDGFGSEAFF. CDR3 bases: TGTGCCAGCAGCCCCGACGGGTTCGGGTCTGAAGCTTTCTTT.

Only a few counts were recorded for this clone. The J gene is TRBJ2-7, the V gene TRBV6-1; 16 nucleotides line up with TRBD2. The CDR3 has 15 residues. Germline assignment: CDR1 MNHNS and CDR2 SASEGT. After removal of 7 bases from V and 6 bases from J, the junction contained 6 bases not matched to a gene. CDR3 nucleotides: TGTGCCAGCACGGGACTAGCGGGGGGGCAGGTCGAGCAGTACTTC. Translated: CASTGLAGGQVEQYF.

For the CDR3, the DNA is TGTGCCAGCAGCTTTCGATTACAGAACACTGAAGCTTTCTTT. It translates to CASSFRLQNTEAFF. The genes are TRBV7-9 and TRBJ1-1, with unresolved D. Germline lookup yields CDR1 SEHNR and CDR2 FQNEAQ (reference sequence). The CDR3 is 14 amino acids. V lost 3 bases and J 1 base, leaving 9 bases between the germline ends.

This clone appeared a single time. The V and J genes are TRBV5-6 and TRBJ1-3, with 7 bases identical to TRBD1. The CDR3 is 16 amino acids. V was clipped by 4 bases and J by 0 bases; unmatched bases: 7. Per the germline V gene, CDR1 is SGHDT and CDR2 is YYEEEE. CDR3 nucleotides: TGTGCCAGCAGCCGACGGGGACAGTACTCTGGAAACACCATATATTTT. It encodes CASSRRGQYSGNTIYF.

The rearrangement joins TRBV7-6 to TRBJ2-5, with 7 bases lining up with TRBD2. The length of the CDR3 is 15 residues. V dropped 5 bases and J dropped 5; count of bases not matched to a gene: 11. Germline CDR1 SGHVS, CDR2 FNYEAQ. The CDR3 reads CASSRTTSPYETQYF. The CDR3 DNA reads as TGTGCCAGCAGCCGGACGACTAGCCCATACGAGACCCAGTACTTC. The variable domain in full, with the rest retrieved from reference TRBV7-6 and TRBJ2-5, is GAGVSQSPRYKVTKRGQDVALRCDPISGHVSLYWYRQALGQGPEFLTYFNYEAQQDKSGLPNDRFSAERPEGSISTLTIQRTEQRDSAMYRCASSRTTSPYETQYFGPGTRLLVL.

There are a few counts of this clone. The rearrangement uses TRBV4-3 and TRBJ2-2; 9 bases fit TRBD2. CDR1 LGHNA and CDR2 YSLEER come from the germline V gene. With V trimmed by 0 bases and J by 5 bases, 10 bases remained unmatched. This CDR3 region has 18 residues. In nucleotides, the CDR3 is TGCGCCAGCAGCCAAGATCTTTTGCGGGGGGGTGGTACCGGGGAGCTGTTTTTT. It specifies CASSQDLLRGGGTGELFF.

This rearrangement joins TRBV14 to TRBJ1-3, with D possibly TRBD1 on 5 matching bases. Germline V gene lookup returns CDR1 SGHDN and CDR2 FVKESK. V gave up 1 base and J gave up 0 bases, with 13 bases separating them. CDR3 length: 17 amino acids. CDR3: CASSQAQQVISGNTIYF. The CDR3, as DNA: TGTGCCAGCAGCCAAGCGCAACAGGTTATCTCTGGAAACACCATATATTTT.

V and J are TRBV7-9 and TRBJ1-2; tentative D call: TRBD1 (6 bases). The length of the CDR3 is 14 residues. The germline V and J ends were trimmed by 3 bases and 8 bases, with 16 bases remaining between them. Germline CDR1 and CDR2: SEHNR and FQNEAQ (reference sequence). CDR3 coding DNA: TGTGCCAGCAGCTTGAATGCAGGGGCTAAAGGCTACACCTTC. It yields the protein CASSLNAGAKGYTF.

This sequence joins TRBV7-9 and TRBJ2-5, with D possibly matching TRBD1 (5 bases). The V end was cut by 5 bases, the J end by 4 bases, with 11 bases between. The CDR3 sequence is 13 residues long. CDR1 is SEHNR, CDR2 FQNEAQ, per germline (reference sequence). The CDR3 DNA follows: TGTGCCAGCAGCCCCAACCAGGGAGAGACCCAGTACTTC. It yields the protein CASSPNQGETQYF. The whole variable domain, filled in from reference TRBV7-9 and TRBJ2-5, reads DTGVSQNPRHKITKRGQNVTFRCDPISEHNRLYWYRQTLGQGPEFLTYFQNEAQLEKSRLLSDRFSAERPKGSFSTLEIQRTEQGDSAMYLCASSPNQGETQYFGPGTRLLVL.

V gene TRBV18 combines with J gene TRBJ1-6; D remains ambiguous. The CDR3 is 14 amino acids. The germline V gene encodes CDR1 KGHSH and CDR2 LQKENI. V shed 5 bases and J shed 0 bases, with 5 bases lying between them. Here the CDR3 reads CASSRSSYNSPLHF. DNA of the CDR3: TGTGCCAGCTCAAGGAGCTCCTATAATTCACCCCTCCACTTT. Drawing the rest from reference TRBV18 and TRBJ1-6, the complete variable domain is NAGVMQNPRHLVRRRGQEARLRCSPMKGHSHVYWYRQLPEEGLKFMVYLQKENIIDESGMPKERFSAEFPKEGPSILRIQQVVRGDSAAYFCASSRSSYNSPLHFGNGTRLTVT.

This clone has just a few counts. The chain couples TRBV30 to TRBJ1-1; a possible D gene is TRBD1 (5 bases). Germline V gene sequence: CDR1 GTSNPN, CDR2 SVGIG (reference sequence). The germline V and J ends were trimmed by 0 bases and 10 bases, with 18 bases remaining between them. There are 14 residues in the CDR3. In DNA form, the CDR3 reads TGTGCCTGGAGTGTTACCGGGACTACCCTCGGAGCTTTCTTT. It encodes CAWSVTGTTLGAFF.

The chain links TRBV18 to TRBJ1-6; the D is unclear. Deletions cut 2 bases from V and 3 bases from J, with 8 bases between. The germline CDR1 and CDR2 sequences are KGHSH and LQKENI. This CDR3 contains 15 residues. CDR3 bases: TGTGCCAGCTCACCAGGCCTAGGCTATAATTCACCCCTCCACTTT. Translated: CASSPGLGYNSPLHF.

V gene TRBV5-1 combines with J gene TRBJ2-7; possibly TRBD2 for D (7 bases). With 0 bases removed from V and 2 bases from J, the gap between germline ends came to 18 bases. The germline V gene has CDR1 SGHRS and CDR2 YFSETQ. The CDR3 extends over 17 amino acids. DNA for the CDR3: TGCGCCAGCAGCTTGGCCGGGGGGCAGGGGCCAACCTACGAGCAGTACTTC. Protein sequence: CASSLAGGQGPTYEQYF.

This chain connects TRBV28 to TRBJ2-3; 7 nucleotides line up with TRBD2. V lost 7 bases and J lost 2; bases outside the gene matches: 9. In germline, CDR1 is MDHEN, CDR2 SYDVKM. This CDR3 has 15 residues. The CDR3 protein is CASTPSGRNTDTQYF. The CDR3, as DNA: TGTGCCAGCACCCCCTCCGGGAGGAACACAGATACGCAGTATTTT.

The chain combines TRBV10-3 with TRBJ1-2; the D gene is possibly TRBD1 (6 bases). Trimming took off 0 bases at V and 4 bases at J, with 9 bases between the two ends. This CDR3 spans 14 amino acids. Germline V gene sequence: CDR1 ENHRY, CDR2 SYGVKD. In DNA, the CDR3 is TGTGCCATCAGTGAGTCGGGGGACACCTATGGCTACACCTTC. Translation: CAISESGDTYGYTF.

This clone was seen only a few times. The chain recombines TRBV5-1 with TRBJ1-3; 8 bases map to TRBD1. This CDR3 has 16 amino acids. The germline V gene encodes CDR1 SGHRS and CDR2 YFSETQ. V was pared by 3 bases and J by 0 bases, with 5 bases of the junction left unmatched. Here the CDR3 DNA reads TGCGCCAGCAGCTCAGGGGGCGTCGGCTCTGGAAACACCATATATTTT. This gives the protein CASSSGGVGSGNTIYF.

This clone occurred a few times. The chain carries TRBV4-3 and TRBJ1-4; no definite D call. The germline gives CDR1 LGHNA, CDR2 YSLEER. The length of the CDR3 is 12 residues. The germline V and J ends were trimmed by 0 bases and 14 bases, with 10 bases remaining between them. CDR3 protein: CASSQDGRKLFF. The CDR3 nucleotides read TGCGCCAGCAGCCAAGATGGTAGAAAGCTGTTTTTT.

The chain combines TRBV6-1 with TRBJ2-5; a weak D match, TRBD1 (5 bases). Germline V gene lookup returns CDR1 MNHNS and CDR2 SASEGT. V lost 2 bases and J 3 bases, leaving 10 bases between the germline ends. The CDR3 covers 14 residues. The CDR3, as DNA: TGTGCCAGCAGTGAAAGACAAGGGGAAGAGACCCAGTACTTC. Protein: CASSERQGEETQYF.

V gene TRBV7-6 combines with J gene TRBJ2-3; 8 nucleotides line up with TRBD1. V shed 6 bases and J 3 bases; nucleotides not matched to a gene: 17. The CDR3 contains 18 residues. CDR1 and CDR2 (germline): SGHVS, FNYEAQ. The CDR3 DNA is TGTGCCAGCAGTCTTACCCCTCGGACAGGGACGAGAACAGATACGCAGTATTTT. This gives the protein CASSLTPRTGTRTDTQYF.

The V call is TRBV7-9, the J call TRBJ1-1, with unresolved D. The CDR3 is 14 amino acids. The germline CDR1 and CDR2 sequences are SEHNR and FQNEAQ (reference sequence). V lost 8 bases and J lost 1, with 14 bases in between. Here the CDR3 DNA reads TGTGCCAGCTTCCGAGAAGTTCCGAACACTGAAGCTTTCTTT. Translating it yields CASFREVPNTEAFF.

V usage is TRBV7-9 and J usage is TRBJ2-7; 7 positions agree with TRBD1. V lost 1 base and J lost 4; bases outside the gene matches: 1. CDR3 length: 13 residues. Looked up from germline, CDR1 is SEHNR and CDR2 is FQNEAQ (reference sequence). Here the CDR3 reads CASSLEGAYEQYF. In DNA form, the CDR3 reads TGTGCCAGCAGCTTAGAGGGGGCGTACGAGCAGTACTTC.

This clone occurred a few times. V usage is TRBV27 and J usage is TRBJ2-1, with a weak D call TRBD2 (6 bases). CDR3 length equals 15 residues. The V end was cut by 3 bases, the J end by 7 bases, with 16 bases between. Germline V CDR1 and CDR2: MNHEY, SMNVEV (reference sequence). This chain's CDR3 is CASSFRDGGENEQFF. Written as DNA, the CDR3 is TGTGCCAGCAGTTTTAGGGACGGCGGGGAGAATGAGCAGTTCTTC.

This clone was found a few times. V gene TRBV10-3 combines with J gene TRBJ1-1; weak D call: TRBD1 (6 bases). Per germline, CDR1 ENHRY and CDR2 SYGVKD. CDR3 length: 14 residues. Between the trimmed V and J ends, which lost 8 bases and 1 base, there was a span of 14 bases. The DNA of the CDR3 is TGTGCCATCCAAGAGGTCAGGGGGAACACTGAAGCTTTCTTT. This encodes CAIQEVRGNTEAFF.

This clone was found a few times. The chain couples TRBV6-1 to TRBJ1-4; D remains ambiguous. Between the trimmed V and J ends, which lost 4 bases and 0 bases, there was a span of 15 bases. The CDR3 contains 17 residues. Germline CDR1 is MNHNS and CDR2 is SASEGT. Here the CDR3 DNA reads TGTGCCAGCAGTGTAGGGAGAGTTTCAACAACTAATGAAAAACTGTTTTTT. This encodes CASSVGRVSTTNEKLFF.

The chain is built from TRBV6-4 and TRBJ2-3; D possibly corresponds to TRBD2 (6 bases). Between the trimmed V and J ends, which lost 2 bases and 4 bases, there was a span of 10 bases. The CDR3 is made up of 14 amino acids. The germline CDR1 and CDR2 sequences are MRHNA and SNTAGT. CDR3 in amino acids: CASSDTGEADTQYF. CDR3 nucleotide sequence: TGTGCCAGCAGTGACACGGGGGAAGCAGATACGCAGTATTTT.

In DNA, the CDR3 is TGTGCCAGCAGCTACAATTCCTATGGCTACACCTTC. This codes for CASSYNSYGYTF. The J gene is TRBJ1-2, the V gene TRBV5-6; no reliable D call. The V end lost 3 bases, the J end lost 4 bases, and 7 bases lay between the germline ends. Germline CDR1 reads SGHDT; CDR2 reads YYEEEE. The CDR3 length is 12 residues.

This rearrangement joins TRBV30 to TRBJ2-3; tentative D call: TRBD2 (7 bases). Germline values: CDR1 GTSNPN, CDR2 SVGIG (reference sequence). This CDR3 is 16 amino acids long. V was pared by 4 bases and J by 0 bases, with 17 bases between. The chain's CDR3 is CAWNWGGARSTDTQYF. The CDR3 DNA is TGTGCCTGGAATTGGGGGGGGGCGCGGAGCACAGATACGCAGTATTTT.

This chain uses TRBV30 with TRBJ1-6; D is possibly TRBD1 (5 bases). V lost 0 bases, J lost 3 bases, and 15 bases lay in between. CDR3 size: 17 residues. CDR1 is GTSNPN and CDR2 is SVGIG in the germline V gene (reference sequence). The CDR3 is CAWSVGRGTNYNSPLHF. CDR3 DNA: TGTGCCTGGAGTGTAGGGAGGGGAACGAACTATAATTCACCCCTCCACTTT. Complete variable domain (other parts from reference TRBV30 and TRBJ1-6): SQTIHQWPATLVQPVGSPLSLECTVEGTSNPNLYWYRQAAGRGLQLLFYSVGIGQISSEVPQNLSASRPQDRQFILSSKKLLLSDSGFYLCAWSVGRGTNYNSPLHFGNGTRLTVT.

The rearrangement uses TRBV7-2 and TRBJ1-5, with TRBD1 as a possible D gene (6 bases). Germline V CDR1 and CDR2: SGHTA, FQGNSA. CDR3 size: 13 residues. Trimming left V 5 bases short and J 7 bases short, with 12 bases between. CDR3 residues: CASSDGGGQPQHF. For the CDR3, the DNA is TGTGCCAGCAGCGATGGCGGGGGCCAGCCCCAGCATTTT.

A word on this clone: The germline gene is not matched at one end of the junction; a read error may be the cause. The chain is built from TRBV5-1 and TRBJ2-2; 9 bases are a match to TRBD1. This CDR3 region has 17 residues. Germline V gene lookup returns CDR1 SGHRS and CDR2 YFSETQ. In nucleotides, the CDR3 is TGCGTCAGCAGCTCAAGTGGGACAGGGTGGGACACCGGGGAGCTGTTTTTT. It translates to CVSSSSGTGWDTGELFF.

V usage is TRBV11-3 and J usage is TRBJ2-2; perhaps TRBD2 as D (6 bases). This CDR3 contains 13 residues. Per the germline V gene, CDR1 is SGHNT and CDR2 is YENEEA. Trimming left V 3 bases short and J 5 bases short, with 7 bases between. Here the CDR3 DNA reads TGTGCCAGCAGCTTCCGGGGGACCGGGGAGCTGTTTTTT. Amino acid sequence: CASSFRGTGELFF.